A single sample is the source of the 21 T cell receptor beta chains below, sequenced in a study of Ad26.COV2.S vaccination and SARS-CoV-2 variants. Clones were sequenced by immunoSEQ multiplex PCR, and TCRdb holds only the in-frame ones, with some missing. This table holds more than 300,000 clones, about 88% found once. Sample treatment: roughly 18 received Ad26.COV2.S at low or high dose, single or two shots; about 5 received placebo; per-sample allocation not given. At day 63 after the first vaccine or placebo injection, samples were drawn. The sequencing here drew on peripheral blood, taken in a trial of Ad26.COV2.S vaccine versus placebo. The origin of the receptors is a person between 18 and 65 years old who received the Ad26.COV2.S COVID-19 vaccine or a placebo.

The rearrangement joins TRBV6-2 or TRBV6-3 to TRBJ2-5; TRBD1 agrees at 7 bases. This CDR3 has 16 amino acids. Germline CDR1 MNHEY, CDR2 SVGEGT. The V gene end was trimmed by 5 bases and the J gene end by 4 bases; junction bases not matched to a gene: 13. In DNA form, the CDR3 reads TGTGCCAGCAGTCAGGGACAGATCGCCCTAGTAGAGACCCAGTACTTC. Translation gives CASSQGQIALVETQYF.

CDR3 DNA: TGTGCCAGCAGTCCCGGGACATCGCAAGAGACCCAGTACTTC. It encodes CASSPGTSQETQYF. The chain uses TRBV27 and TRBJ2-5; D may be TRBD1 (6 bases). Germline V lookup: CDR1 MNHEY, CDR2 SMNVEV (reference sequence). The CDR3 totals 14 residues. V was clipped by 5 bases and J by 2 bases, with 12 bases between them.

This chain joins TRBV27 and TRBJ1-2, with 10 positions matching TRBD1. The CDR3 has 14 amino acids. Germline V gives CDR1 MNHEY, CDR2 SMNVEV (reference sequence). Germline trimming cut 5 bases from V and 8 bases from J; bases unmatched to any gene: 8. In DNA, the CDR3 is TGTGCCAGCAGTCCGACTGACAGGGGGCGCGGCTACACCTTC. This codes for CASSPTDRGRGYTF.

The chain couples TRBV30 to TRBJ1-4, with TRBD1 matching over 7 bases. Germline V lookup: CDR1 GTSNPN, CDR2 SVGIG (reference sequence). This CDR3 is built from 17 residues. The ends lost 2 bases at V and 0 bases at J; junction bases unmatched: 9. The CDR3 spells CAWSTGQRVSTNEKLFF. The CDR3, as DNA: TGTGCCTGGAGTACGGGACAGAGAGTTTCAACTAATGAAAAACTGTTTTTT.

V and J are TRBV2 and TRBJ1-4; D is possibly TRBD1 (5 bases). Germline CDR1 reads SNHLY; CDR2 reads FYNNEI. The CDR3 spans 15 residues. V was shortened by 5 bases and J by 5 bases, with 15 bases between the two germline ends. CDR3 coding DNA: TGTGCCAGCAGTCTAGACAGAAGGCCAAATGAAAAACTGTTTTTT. It is translated as CASSLDRRPNEKLFF.

The J gene is TRBJ2-5, the V gene TRBV28; 14 nucleotides line up with TRBD2. The J segment lost 2 bases and the V segment lost 6 bases, leaving 11 bases of the junction unmatched. Germline V gene sequence: CDR1 MDHEN, CDR2 SYDVKM. The CDR3 extends over 18 amino acids. CDR3: CASSSLPGTSGGQETQYF. The DNA for the CDR3 is TGTGCCAGCAGCTCCCTTCCCGGGACTAGCGGGGGTCAAGAGACCCAGTACTTC.

The chain uses TRBV4-2 and TRBJ2-5; 12 positions match TRBD2. V was clipped by 5 bases and J by 7 bases; unmatched bases: 2. The germline gives CDR1 LGHNA, CDR2 YNFKEQ. The length of the CDR3 is 13 residues. CDR3 residues: CASSTGLAGTQYF. The DNA for the CDR3 is TGTGCCAGCAGCACGGGACTAGCGGGGACCCAGTACTTC.

The chain couples TRBV10-2 to TRBJ2-1; possible D gene TRBD2, 5 bases. The CDR3 is 15 amino acids. Germline V gene lookup returns CDR1 WSHSY and CDR2 SAAADI. Trimming removed 0 bases at V and 8 bases at J, with 14 bases between. This chain's CDR3 is CASSESPSIGHEQFF. The CDR3 DNA reads as TGCGCCAGCAGTGAGTCTCCTAGCATTGGCCATGAGCAGTTCTTC.

This clone appeared a few times. This chain links TRBV14 with TRBJ2-5; D not certain. CDR3 size: 13 residues. Germline CDR1 SGHDN, CDR2 FVKESK. V lost 0 bases, J lost 7 bases, and 9 bases lay in between. The CDR3 DNA sequence: TGTGCCAGCAGCCAAGATCAGCTAGGGACCCAGTACTTC. It is translated as CASSQDQLGTQYF.

The chain recombines TRBV10-3 with TRBJ2-3; unclear D gene. Germline CDR1 is ENHRY and CDR2 is SYGVKD. The ends were cut back, 5 bases at V and 0 bases at J, with 0 bases in the middle. CDR3 length: 11 residues. This chain's CDR3 is CAISSTDTQYF. The CDR3 nucleotides are TGTGCCATCAGTAGCACAGATACGCAGTATTTT.

The chain is built from TRBV6-2 or TRBV6-3 and TRBJ2-7; 9 bases align to TRBD2. Germline CDR1 and CDR2: MNHEY and SVGEGT. The CDR3 consists of 19 residues. Germline trimming cut 0 bases from V and 3 bases from J; bases unmatched to any gene: 15. Written as DNA, the CDR3 is TGTGCCAGCAGTTACTCGAAAAAACTAGCGGGTGAAAGGTACTACGAGCAGTACTTC. This gives the protein CASSYSKKLAGERYYEQYF.

This chain connects TRBV12-3 or TRBV12-4 to TRBJ2-7; D is undetermined. The CDR3 totals 13 residues. Trimming took 1 base from V and 3 from J, leaving 7 bases between them. The CDR3 here is CASSLVGYYEQYF. CDR3 DNA sequence: TGTGCCAGCAGTTTAGTTGGCTACTACGAGCAGTACTTC.

The chain couples TRBV5-4 to TRBJ2-3; TRBD1 might be the D (5 bases). CDR1 is SGHNT and CDR2 is YYREEE in the germline V gene (reference sequence). Between the trimmed V and J ends, which lost 1 base and 5 bases, there was a span of 14 bases. The CDR3 is 15 amino acids. The CDR3 coding sequence is TGTGCCAGCAGCTTGAGGGGTAGGGGTGGAGATACGCAGTATTTT. Amino acid sequence: CASSLRGRGGDTQYF.

The rearrangement links TRBV6-5 to TRBJ2-7; maybe TRBD2 (6 bases). V was pared by 6 bases and J by 3 bases, with 9 bases between. Germline V gives CDR1 MNHEY, CDR2 SVGAGI. The CDR3 consists of 12 residues. The CDR3 sequence is CASSRDFYEQYF. The DNA for the CDR3 is TGTGCCAGCAGCCGGGACTTCTACGAGCAGTACTTC.

The chain has TRBV10-3 and TRBJ2-1; D not resolved. The V gene's germline CDR1 is ENHRY and CDR2 SYGVKD. This CDR3 contains 12 residues. Trimming removed 1 base at V and 9 bases at J, with 7 bases between. Here the CDR3 reads CAISEWKTEQFF. CDR3 DNA sequence: TGTGCCATCAGTGAGTGGAAGACTGAGCAGTTCTTC.

To note about this clone: The same CDR3 can be traced to other DNA sequences in this sample. The chain recombines TRBV30 with TRBJ1-3; D is uncertain. The CDR3 contains 12 residues. Germline values: CDR1 GTSNPN, CDR2 SVGIG (reference sequence). Trimming left V 0 bases short and J 2 bases short, with 2 bases between. As DNA, the CDR3 is TGTGCCTGGAGTGTACCTGGAAACACCATATATTTT. This codes for CAWSVPGNTIYF.

V gene TRBV29-1 combines with J gene TRBJ1-5; 9 nucleotides match TRBD1. This CDR3 spans 13 amino acids. Germline values: CDR1 SQVTM, CDR2 ANQGSEA. V was pared by 7 bases and J by 4 bases, with 5 bases of the junction left unmatched. Here the CDR3 DNA reads TGCAGCGCTGCGACAGGGGGAAATCAGCCCCAGCATTTT. Encoded protein: CSAATGGNQPQHF. Together with reference TRBV29-1 and TRBJ1-5, the CDR3 gives the full variable domain: SAVISQKPSRDICQRGTSLTIQCQVDSQVTMMFWYRQQPGQSLTLIATANQGSEATYESGFVIDKFPISRPNLTFSTLTVSNMSPEDSSIYLCSAATGGNQPQHFGDGTRLSIL.

This chain links TRBV7-9 with TRBJ2-7; the D gene is possibly TRBD2 (6 bases). The CDR3 spans 15 residues. Germline V gene lookup returns CDR1 SEHNR and CDR2 FQNEAQ (reference sequence). V shed 5 bases and J shed 2 bases, with 16 bases lying between them. CDR3 bases: TGTGCCAGCAGCCGGGGAGGCTTATCAGCCTACGAGCAGTACTTC. Residues: CASSRGGLSAYEQYF.

The chain is built from TRBV11-2 and TRBJ2-7; D possibly corresponds to TRBD2 (5 bases). There are 14 residues in the CDR3. The germline V gene encodes CDR1 SGHAT and CDR2 FQNNGV. Deletions cut 2 bases from V and 0 bases from J, with 8 bases between. DNA for the CDR3: TGTGCCAGCAGCTTATTAGGGAGCTCCTACGAGCAGTACTTC. Translated: CASSLLGSSYEQYF.

The chain couples TRBV7-2 to TRBJ2-7; no reliable D call. V was pared by 6 bases and J by 1 base, with 10 bases between. The CDR3 has 13 amino acids. Per the germline V gene, CDR1 is SGHTA and CDR2 is FQGNSA. CDR3 nucleotide sequence: TGTGCCAGCAGGATGCCGCCTTCCTACGAGCAGTACTTC. It codes for CASRMPPSYEQYF.

The gene calls are TRBV11-1 and TRBJ1-6, with a tentative D call TRBD1 (5 bases). Germline V gene data show CDR1 as SGHAT and CDR2 as FQDESV (reference sequence). V was shortened by 2 bases and J by 3 bases, with 11 bases between the two germline ends. The CDR3 is made up of 16 amino acids. For the CDR3, the DNA is TGTGCCAGCAGCTTACGCCAGGGATTCTATAATTCACCCCTCCACTTT. Translated, it gives CASSLRQGFYNSPLHF.